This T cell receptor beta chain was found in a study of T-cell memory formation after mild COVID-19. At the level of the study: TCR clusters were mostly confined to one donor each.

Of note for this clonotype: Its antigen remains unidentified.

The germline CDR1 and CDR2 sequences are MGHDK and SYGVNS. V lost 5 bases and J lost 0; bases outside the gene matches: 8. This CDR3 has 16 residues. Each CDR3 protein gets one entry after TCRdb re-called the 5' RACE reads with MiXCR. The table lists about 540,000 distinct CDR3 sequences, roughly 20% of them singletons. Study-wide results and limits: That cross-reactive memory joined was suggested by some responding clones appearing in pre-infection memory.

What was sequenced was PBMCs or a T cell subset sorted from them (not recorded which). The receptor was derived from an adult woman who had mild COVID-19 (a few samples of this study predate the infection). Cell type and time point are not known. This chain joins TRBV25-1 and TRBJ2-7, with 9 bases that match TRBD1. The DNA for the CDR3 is TGTGCCAGCAGTCGATCCGGGACAGGGCACTCCTACGAGCAGTACTTC. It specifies CASSRSGTGHSYEQYF.